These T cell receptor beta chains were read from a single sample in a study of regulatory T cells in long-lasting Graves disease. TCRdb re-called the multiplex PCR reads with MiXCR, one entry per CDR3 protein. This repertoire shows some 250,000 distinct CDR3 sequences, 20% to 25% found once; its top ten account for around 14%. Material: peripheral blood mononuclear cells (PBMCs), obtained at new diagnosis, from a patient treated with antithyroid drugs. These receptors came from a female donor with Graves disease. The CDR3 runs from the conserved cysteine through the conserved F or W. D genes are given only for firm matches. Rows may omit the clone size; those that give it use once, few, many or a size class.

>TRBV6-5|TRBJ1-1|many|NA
CASSYGRETEAFF
TGTGCCAGCAGTTACGGGAGGGAAACTGAAGCTTTCTTT
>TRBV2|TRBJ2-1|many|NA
CASSVVEDPLNEQFF
TGTGCCAGCAGTGTAGTGGAGGACCCCCTCAATGAGCAGTTCTTC
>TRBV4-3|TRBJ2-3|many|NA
CASSQGRRDTQYF
TGCGCCAGCAGCCAAGGTCGGAGGGATACGCAGTATTTT
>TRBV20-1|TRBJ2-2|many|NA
CSASSDTGELFF
TGCAGTGCTAGTAGCGACACCGGGGAGCTGTTTTTT
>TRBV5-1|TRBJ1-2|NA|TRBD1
CASSSLDREGYTF
TGCGCCAGCAGCTCTCTTGACAGGGAAGGCTACACCTTC
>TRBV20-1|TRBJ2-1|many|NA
CSALRTYYNEQFF
TGCAGTGCCCTCAGAACCTACTACAATGAGCAGTTCTTC
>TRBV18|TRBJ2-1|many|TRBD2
CASSRGRNEQFF
TGTGCCAGCTCACGCGGGAGGAATGAGCAGTTCTTC
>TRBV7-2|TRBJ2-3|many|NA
CASSPERDTQYF
TGTGCCAGCAGCCCGGAACGAGATACGCAGTATTTT
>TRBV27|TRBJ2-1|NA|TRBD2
CASRLSGRGYNEQFF
TGTGCCAGCAGATTAAGCGGGAGGGGTTACAATGAGCAGTTCTTC
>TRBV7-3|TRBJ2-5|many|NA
CASSPSFGETQYF
TGTGCCAGCAGCCCCAGCTTTGGCGAGACCCAGTACTTC
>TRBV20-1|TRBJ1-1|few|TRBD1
CSAIYRGDTEAFF
TGCAGTGCTATATACAGGGGGGACACTGAAGCTTTCTTT
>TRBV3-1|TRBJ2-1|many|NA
CASSQDGGIDNEQFF
TGTGCCAGCAGCCAAGATGGGGGTATCGACAATGAGCAGTTCTTC
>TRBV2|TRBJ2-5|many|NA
CASSAQGDSLQSTQYF
TGTGCCAGCAGTGCCCAGGGGGACTCTCTCCAATCGACCCAGTACTTC
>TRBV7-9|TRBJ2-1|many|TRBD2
CASSLPGLAPERNEQFF
TGTGCCAGCAGCTTACCGGGACTAGCGCCGGAGAGAAATGAGCAGTTCTTC
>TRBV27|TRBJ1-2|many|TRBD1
CASSTDRGNYGYTF
TGTGCCAGCAGCACGGACAGGGGAAACTATGGCTACACCTTC
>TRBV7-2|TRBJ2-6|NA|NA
CASSFSAVSGANVLTF
TGTGCCAGCAGCTTTTCGGCGGTCTCTGGGGCCAACGTCCTGACTTTC
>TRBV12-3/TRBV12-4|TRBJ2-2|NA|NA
CASSLGQIANTGELFF
TGTGCCAGCAGTTTAGGACAGATCGCGAACACCGGGGAGCTGTTTTTT
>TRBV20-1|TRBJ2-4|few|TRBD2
CSAQTSGGVKNIQYF
TGCAGTGCTCAGACTAGCGGGGGGGTCAAAAACATTCAGTACTTC
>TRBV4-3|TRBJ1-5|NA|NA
CASSPRLSEGGQPQHF
TGCGCCAGCAGCCCCCGGTTGAGTGAGGGGGGACAGCCCCAGCATTTT
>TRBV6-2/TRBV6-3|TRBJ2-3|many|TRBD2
CASSYSWRELTDTQYF
TGTGCCAGCAGTTACTCGTGGCGGGAGCTGACAGATACGCAGTATTTT
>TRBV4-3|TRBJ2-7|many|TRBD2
CASSQSGTKGYEQYF
TGCGCCAGCAGCCAGTCAGGGACTAAAGGCTACGAGCAGTACTTC
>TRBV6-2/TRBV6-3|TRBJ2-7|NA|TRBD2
CASSPLAGGNEQYF
TGTGCCAGCAGTCCCCTAGCGGGGGGCAACGAGCAGTACTTC
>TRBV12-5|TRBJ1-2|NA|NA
CASGPGPPNYGYTF
TGTGCTAGTGGCCCGGGCCCCCCTAACTATGGCTACACCTTC
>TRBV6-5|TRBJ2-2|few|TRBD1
CASSSTDRAGGELFF
TGTGCCAGCAGTTCTACGGACAGGGCGGGCGGGGAGCTGTTTTTT
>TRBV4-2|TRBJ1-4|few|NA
CASSQDPLGIEKLFF
TGTGCCAGCAGCCAAGACCCCTTGGGGATTGAAAAACTGTTTTTT
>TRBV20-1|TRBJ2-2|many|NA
CSARRTARTNTGELFF
TGCAGTGCTAGGAGGACAGCGAGGACTAACACCGGGGAGCTGTTTTTT
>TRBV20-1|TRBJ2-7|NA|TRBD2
CSARTREASYEQYF
TGCAGTGCTAGAACGCGGGAGGCGTCCTACGAGCAGTACTTC